This T cell receptor beta chain comes out of a study of blood T cell repertoires in COVID-19. Turning to the study itself: Sites across the United States, Italy and Spain contributed samples from acute and convalescent COVID-19. PBMCs, B-cell-depleted T cells, or T cells provided the cDNA or gDNA that made up the material.

Germline assignment: CDR1 SGHDT and CDR2 YYEEEE. The CDR3 consists of 14 residues. The V and J ends lost 1 base and 0 bases respectively, with 8 bases between them. As handled by the study authors: Amplification of reference gene primers was used by the study to estimate nucleated cell counts. Assay: immunoSEQ multiplex PCR; the TCRdb copy retains only in-frame clones and omits some. That table gives V, J and clone size, and the DNA gave D and trimming. Among tens of thousands of clones, under 90% were seen once, and the ten largest hold under 20%. The sequencing sample was made of peripheral blood. The gene calls are TRBV5-6 and TRBJ2-7; D possibly corresponds to TRBD2 (5 bases). The origin of this receptor is a human donor in a cohort sampled during active COVID-19. DNA for the CDR3: TGTGCCAGCAGCTTGCCGGGATCCTCCTACGAGCAGTACTTC. Its translation: CASSLPGSSYEQYF.